The next 8 T cell receptor beta chains were all read from a single sample in a study of T cells after yellow fever vaccination (dated by TCRdb to the late 2010s). Interpreted using the paper, the treatment or condition label stands for: live attenuated yellow fever vaccine strain. Library preparation used 5' RACE. For sequencing, an Illumina HiSeq 2500 was employed. TCRdb reran the public reads through fastp at Q25 and MiXCR, keeping productive beta chains. A single entry per CDR3 protein holds the most common genes and DNA from its merged rows. The sample contains about 580,000 distinct CDR3 sequences, around a sixth of them found a single time. Of the sample, 17% falls within the top ten clones. The sequencing used PBMCs, collected 5 days after the first yellow fever vaccination. These receptor sequences come from a man younger than 35 who received the YFV17D yellow fever vaccine.

This clonotype was picked up a small number of times. V is TRBV4-1 and J is TRBJ2-3, with D possibly called TRBD1 or TRBD2 (6 bases each). CDR1 and CDR2 (germline): MGHRA, YSYEKL. Between the trimmed V and J ends, which lost 2 bases and 3 bases, there was a span of 12 bases. This CDR3 region has 15 residues. DNA for the CDR3: TGCGCCAGCAGCCAACCGGGGGCTGCGACAGATACGCAGTATTTT. Amino acids: CASSQPGAATDTQYF.

The chain links TRBV2 to TRBJ2-1; possibly TRBD1 for D (5 bases). Germline assignment: CDR1 SNHLY and CDR2 FYNNEI. The V gene lost 3 bases and the J gene lost 6 bases, with 12 bases spanning the gap. The CDR3 spans 14 residues. The DNA for the CDR3 is TGTGCCAGCAGTGACAGGGTTTCGTTCAATGAGCAGTTCTTC. This encodes CASSDRVSFNEQFF. Filled out from reference TRBV2 and TRBJ2-1, the complete variable domain reads EPEVTQTPSHQVTQMGQEVILRCVPISNHLYFYWYRQILGQKVEFLVSFYNNEISEKSEIFDDQFSVERPDGSNFTLKIRSTKLEDSAMYFCASSDRVSFNEQFFGPGTRLTVL.

This clonotype was found many times. The rearrangement uses TRBV5-6 and TRBJ2-3; 9 nucleotides match TRBD2. The V gene's germline CDR1 is SGHDT and CDR2 YYEEEE. Trimming took 4 bases from V and 7 from J; bases not matched to a gene: 10. The CDR3 totals 15 residues. The CDR3 bases are TGTGCCAGCAGCCAGGACCTAGCGGGGTATTATACGCAGTATTTT. Its translation: CASSQDLAGYYTQYF.

This clonotype has only a few counts. The gene calls are TRBV28 and TRBJ1-6, with D hard to call. The CDR3 is 17 amino acids. In germline, CDR1 is MDHEN, CDR2 SYDVKM. The V gene lost 2 bases and the J gene lost 0 bases, with 11 bases spanning the gap. The CDR3 nucleotides read TGTGCCAGCAGTTTAGGAGCAGGAGGCTCCTATAATTCACCCCTCCACTTT. Translation: CASSLGAGGSYNSPLHF.

This clonotype was seen more than once but under ten times. The genes are TRBV6-5 and TRBJ1-3; tentative D call: TRBD1 (5 bases). This CDR3 has 14 amino acids. V was clipped by 4 bases and J by 2 bases, with 9 bases between them. CDR1 is MNHEY and CDR2 is SVGAGI in the germline V gene. The CDR3 protein is CASSWGSAGNTIYF. In DNA, the CDR3 is TGTGCCAGCAGTTGGGGGTCGGCTGGAAACACCATATATTTT.

This clonotype appeared once. Germline and junction disagree at one end, which may indicate a read error. This chain uses TRBV7-9 with TRBJ1-6, with D maybe TRBD1 (5 bases). Germline lookup yields CDR1 SEHNR and CDR2 FQNEAQ (reference sequence). CDR3 length: 15 amino acids. CDR3 sequence (DNA): TGTGCCAGCAGCATAGCCCCCGGGACCAATTCACCCCTCCACTTT. It codes for CASSIAPGTNSPLHF.

This clonotype showed up just a few times. The chain recombines TRBV7-2 with TRBJ2-7; 9 positions agree with TRBD2. Per the germline V gene, CDR1 is SGHTA and CDR2 is FQGNSA. CDR3 length: 14 amino acids. Trimming at V came to 4 bases and at J to 5 bases, leaving 6 bases not matched to a gene. The chain's CDR3 is CASSSQRGVNEQYF. CDR3 in DNA: TGTGCCAGCAGCTCTCAGCGGGGGGTCAACGAGCAGTACTTC.

This clonotype was counted a few times. V is TRBV14 and J is TRBJ1-6; D possibly corresponds to TRBD1 (6 bases). The CDR3 has 15 amino acids. Trimming stripped 3 bases from V and 6 bases from J, with 12 bases between. Germline V gives CDR1 SGHDN, CDR2 FVKESK. In DNA form, the CDR3 reads TGTGCCAGCAGCCAGGGCCAGGGGATTAATTCACCCCTCCACTTT. Its translation: CASSQGQGINSPLHF.